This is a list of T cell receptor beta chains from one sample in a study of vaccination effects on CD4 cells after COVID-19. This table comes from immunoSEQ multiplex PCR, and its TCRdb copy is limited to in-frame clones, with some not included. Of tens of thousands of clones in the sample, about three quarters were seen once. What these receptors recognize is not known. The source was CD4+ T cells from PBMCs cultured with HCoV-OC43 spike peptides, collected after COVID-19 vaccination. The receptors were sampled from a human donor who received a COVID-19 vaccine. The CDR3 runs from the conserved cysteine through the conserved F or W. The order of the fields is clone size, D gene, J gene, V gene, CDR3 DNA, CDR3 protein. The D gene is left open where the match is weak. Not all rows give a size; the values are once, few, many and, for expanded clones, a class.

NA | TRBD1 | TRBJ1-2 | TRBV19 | TGTGCCAGTAGTAACCTCGGGACAGGGACGGTCGGCTACACCTTC | CASSNLGTGTVGYTF
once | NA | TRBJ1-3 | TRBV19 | TGTGCCAGCTCTAGGGGCCCAGGAAACACCATATATTTT | CASSRGPGNTIYF
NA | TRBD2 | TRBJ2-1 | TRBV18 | TGTGCCAGCTCGCCGACTAGCGATTCCTACAATGAGCAGTTCTTC | CASSPTSDSYNEQFF
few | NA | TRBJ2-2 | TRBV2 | TGTGCCAGCAGTGAATTGGGCGGTGGCACCGGGGAGCTGTTTTTT | CASSELGGGTGELFF
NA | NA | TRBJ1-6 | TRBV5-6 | TGTGCCAGCAGCTCTGACAGATCGAATTCCTATAATTCACCCCTCCACTTT | CASSSDRSNSYNSPLHF
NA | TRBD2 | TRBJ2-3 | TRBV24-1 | TGTGCCACCAGAGCTAGCGGGGGGGATACAGATACGCAGTATTTT | CATRASGGDTDTQYF
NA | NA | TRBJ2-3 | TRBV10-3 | TGTGCCATCAGTTATCAGGGCCCCACAGATACGCAGTATTTT | CAISYQGPTDTQYF
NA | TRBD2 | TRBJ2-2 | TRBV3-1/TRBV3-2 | TGTGCCAGCAGCCAAGACGTTCTAGCGGGGGCGAACACCGGGGAGCTGTTTTTT | CASSQDVLAGANTGELFF
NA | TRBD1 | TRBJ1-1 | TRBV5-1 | TGCGCCAGCAGCCCCAAGACAGGGGTGAACACTGAAGCTTTCTTT | CASSPKTGVNTEAFF
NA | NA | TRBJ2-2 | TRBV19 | TGTGCCAGTCATGGTGCCGGGGAGCTGTTTTTT | CASHGAGELFF
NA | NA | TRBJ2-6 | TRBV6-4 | TGTGCCAGCAGTGATCCGGGGGCAGGGGGGGCCAACGTCCTGACTTTC | CASSDPGAGGANVLTF
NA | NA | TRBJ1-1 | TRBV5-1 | TGCGCCAGCAGCTTGAGGGGGAGGAACACTGAAGCTTTCTTT | CASSLRGRNTEAFF
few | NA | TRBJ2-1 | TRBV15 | TGTGCCACCAGCAGAGTGGCAGGGAACAATGAGCAGTTCTTC | CATSRVAGNNEQFF
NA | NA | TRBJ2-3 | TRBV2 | TGTGCCAGCGGGCAAAGCACAGATACGCAGTATTTT | CASGQSTDTQYF
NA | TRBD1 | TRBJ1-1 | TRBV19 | TGTGCCAGTAGTATGTACAGGACAGGGACGATGAACACTGAAGCTTTCTTT | CASSMYRTGTMNTEAFF
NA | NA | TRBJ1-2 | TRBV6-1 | TGTGCCAGCAGTGAAGGGAGAGGACAATTTGGCTACACCTTC | CASSEGRGQFGYTF
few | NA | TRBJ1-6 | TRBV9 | TGTGCCAGCAGCGCCACGGATAATTCACCCCTCCACTTT | CASSATDNSPLHF
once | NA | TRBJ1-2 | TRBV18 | TGTGCCAGCTCACCGGGAGCTAACTATGGCTACACCTTC | CASSPGANYGYTF
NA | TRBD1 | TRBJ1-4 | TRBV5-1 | TGCGCCAGCAGCTTGACAGGGGGCGCAACTAATGAAAAACTGTTTTTT | CASSLTGGATNEKLFF
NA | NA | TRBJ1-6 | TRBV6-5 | TGTGCCAGCAGGACGGGCAGAGGAGCCCTCCACTTT | CASRTGRGALHF
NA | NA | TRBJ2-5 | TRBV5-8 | TGTGCCAGCAGCCGCATTACAGGGGGGGTAGAGACCCAGTACTTC | CASSRITGGVETQYF
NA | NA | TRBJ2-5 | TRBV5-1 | TGCGCCAGCAGCCGGGCGCAGGGGCAAGAGACCCAGTACTTC | CASSRAQGQETQYF
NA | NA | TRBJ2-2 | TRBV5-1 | TGCGCCAGCAGCTTTACTGGTGGGACCGGGGAGCTGTTTTTT | CASSFTGGTGELFF
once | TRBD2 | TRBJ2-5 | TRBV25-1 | TGTGCCAGCAGTGGTACGGGACTAGGTTGGGTTGAGACCCAGTACTTC | CASSGTGLGWVETQYF
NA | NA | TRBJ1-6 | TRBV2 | TGTGCCAGCATCACGGAGAATAATTCACCCCTCCACTTT | CASITENNSPLHF
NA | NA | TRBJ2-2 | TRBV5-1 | TGCGCCAGCAGCGTGGAGGGAGGTCAGCCCACCGGGGAGCTGTTTTTT | CASSVEGGQPTGELFF
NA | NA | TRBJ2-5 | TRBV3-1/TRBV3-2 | TGTGCCAGCAGCCAAGTTACCCAAGAGACCCAGTACTTC | CASSQVTQETQYF
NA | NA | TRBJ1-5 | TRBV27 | TGTGCCAGCAGTTTCGGCAATCAGCCCCAGCATTTT | CASSFGNQPQHF
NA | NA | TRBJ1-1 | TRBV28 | TGTGCCATCTACCCCCACAGGGAGAACACTGAAGCTTTCTTT | CAIYPHRENTEAFF
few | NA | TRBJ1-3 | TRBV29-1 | TGCAGCGTAGGGCCGATAGCATCTGGAAACACCATATATTTT | CSVGPIASGNTIYF
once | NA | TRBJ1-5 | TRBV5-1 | TGCGCCAGCAGCGCCGATAGCAATCAGCCCCAGCATTTT | CASSADSNQPQHF
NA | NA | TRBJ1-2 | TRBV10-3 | TGTGCCATCAGTGAGTCAGGGCAGGGAGGCGGCTACACCTTC | CAISESGQGGGYTF
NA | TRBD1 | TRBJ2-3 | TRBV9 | TGTGCCAGCAGCGTAAATCTACAGGACAGGGGAGATGATACAGATACGCAGTATTTT | CASSVNLQDRGDDTDTQYF
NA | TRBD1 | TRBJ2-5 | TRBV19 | TGTGCCAGTACTGCCAGGGGGCGCGATGAGACCCAGTACTTC | CASTARGRDETQYF
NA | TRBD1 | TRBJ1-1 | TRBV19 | TGTGCCAGTAGTATGACAGGGACCAGACGAAACACTGAAGCTTTCTTT | CASSMTGTRRNTEAFF
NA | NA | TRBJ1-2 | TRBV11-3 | TGTGCCAGCAGCCTCGCGTCAGGCCCCCCTCCGGGTGGCTACACCTTC | CASSLASGPPPGGYTF
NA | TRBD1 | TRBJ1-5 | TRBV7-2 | TGTGCCAGCAGCTTATGGGGACAGGCGGGCCAGCCCCAGCATTTT | CASSLWGQAGQPQHF
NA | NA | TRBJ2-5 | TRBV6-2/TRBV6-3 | TGTGCCAGCAGTTACGGGTTTAGGGTTAGCTTGATGGAGACCCAGTACTTC | CASSYGFRVSLMETQYF
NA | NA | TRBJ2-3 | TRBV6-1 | TGTGCCAGCAGTGAAGGGAAGGGGGACACAGATACGCAGTATTTT | CASSEGKGDTDTQYF
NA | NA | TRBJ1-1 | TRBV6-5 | TGTGCCAGCACCCGAGACGGTAACACTGAAGCTTTCTTT | CASTRDGNTEAFF
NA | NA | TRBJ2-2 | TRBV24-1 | TGTGCCACCAGTGACCCCCGGTTGGGTTCGAGCGGGGAGCTGTTTTTT | CATSDPRLGSSGELFF
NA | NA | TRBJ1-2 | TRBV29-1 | TGCAGCGTTGGGGTGGGGCAGTTCTATGGCTACACCTTC | CSVGVGQFYGYTF
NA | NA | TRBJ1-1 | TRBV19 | TGTGCCAGCCGAACACGGGGGATGAACACTGAAGCTTTCTTT | CASRTRGMNTEAFF
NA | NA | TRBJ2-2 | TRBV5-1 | TGCGCCAGCAGCTCTCGGGGAGGGGGCACGAACACCGGGGAGCTGTTTTTT | CASSSRGGGTNTGELFF
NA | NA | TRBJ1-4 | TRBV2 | TGTGCCAGCAGTGTGGAGAGTGGACCAGAAAAACTGTTTTTT | CASSVESGPEKLFF
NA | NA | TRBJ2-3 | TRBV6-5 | TGTGCCAGCAGGCCGCTAGCGATGGATACGCAGTATTTT | CASRPLAMDTQYF
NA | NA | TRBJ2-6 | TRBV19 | TGTGCCAGTTGGGACCCTCAGTTC | CASWDPQF
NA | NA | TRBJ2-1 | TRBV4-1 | TGCGCCAGCAGCCAAGAAGGTCGGGCCTACAATGAGCAGTTCTTC | CASSQEGRAYNEQFF
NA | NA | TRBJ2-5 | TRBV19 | TGTGCCAGTAGCTCCTACGGGACCCCGGCGCGGGAGACCCAGTACTTC | CASSSYGTPARETQYF
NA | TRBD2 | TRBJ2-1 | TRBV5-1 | TGCGCCAGCAGCTTGGGGCTCCGGGGGGGCCTAGAAAATGAGCAGTTCTTC | CASSLGLRGGLENEQFF
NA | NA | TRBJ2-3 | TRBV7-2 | TGTGCCAGCAGCTTAGCTGTTTTGGATACGCAGTATTTT | CASSLAVLDTQYF
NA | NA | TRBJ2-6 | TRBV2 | TGTGCCAGCAGTGAAGATCAGTACTCTGGGGCCAACGTCCTGACTTTC | CASSEDQYSGANVLTF
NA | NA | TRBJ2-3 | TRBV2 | TGTGCCAGCCGACGAGCGATTAGCACAGATACGCAGTATTTT | CASRRAISTDTQYF
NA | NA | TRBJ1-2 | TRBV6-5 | TGTGCCAGCAGTTACGAACGGAAAAACTATGGCTACACCTTC | CASSYERKNYGYTF
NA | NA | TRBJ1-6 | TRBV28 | TGTGCCAGCAGTTTTGGGATTTGGGGCATGTCACCCCTCCACTTT | CASSFGIWGMSPLHF
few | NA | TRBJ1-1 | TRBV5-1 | TGCGCCAGCACCCGAACGAGTAAACAGGGCACCACTGAAGCTTTCTTT | CASTRTSKQGTTEAFF